This T cell receptor (beta chain) came from a study of T cells in localized non-small cell lung cancer. Some clones are missing from TCRdb's copy, which holds only in-frame ones; the method was immunoSEQ multiplex PCR. The table lists tens of thousands of clones, roughly 94% of them singletons. Trimming pared 0 bases from V and 3 bases from J, leaving 8 bases between. Germline lookup yields CDR1 MNHNS and CDR2 SASEGT. The CDR3 has 15 residues. The V gene is TRBV6-1, the J gene TRBJ2-2, with D perhaps matching TRBD2 (7 bases). The sequencing here drew on peripheral blood, taken before any cancer treatment. The source is a woman aged 40 to 75 with stage I lung adenocarcinoma. The CDR3 spells CASSEAGGHTGELFF. The CDR3 nucleotides read TGTGCCAGCAGTGAAGCGGGGGGGCACACCGGGGAGCTGTTTTTT.